These 32 T cell receptor beta chains were sequenced from one sample in a study of T cell responses to AZD1222 COVID-19 vaccine. TCRdb keeps only in-frame clones here, not all; method: immunoSEQ multiplex PCR. The table includes about 99,000 clones, roughly 87% detected once. Here the sequenced sample was peripheral blood, taken on day 0 of AZD1222 vaccination. All receptors derive from an adult in good health.

The rearrangement uses TRBV27 and TRBJ2-7; a weak D match, TRBD2 (7 bases). This CDR3 is built from 14 residues. Germline V gives CDR1 MNHEY, CDR2 SMNVEV (reference sequence). V lost 5 bases, J lost 5 bases, and 16 bases lay in between. CDR3 amino acids: CASSPTPGGDEQYF. DNA for the CDR3: TGTGCCAGCAGTCCTACCCCGGGGGGCGACGAGCAGTACTTC.

The chain employs TRBV29-1 and TRBJ2-7, with D maybe TRBD1 (6 bases). CDR1 and CDR2 (germline): SQVTM, ANQGSEA. V lost 5 bases to trimming and J lost 6 bases, with 17 bases between them. The CDR3 runs to 13 residues. Written as DNA, the CDR3 is TGCAGCGTTTTATTCAGGGGATATAGCGAGCAGTACTTC. It codes for CSVLFRGYSEQYF.

V and J are TRBV10-3 and TRBJ2-5, with 10 bases lining up with TRBD2. The CDR3 covers 14 residues. With V trimmed by 6 bases and J by 3 bases, 4 bases remained unmatched. CDR1 is ENHRY, CDR2 SYGVKD, per germline. CDR3 sequence: CAIRGSGGEETQYF. CDR3 in DNA: TGTGCCATCAGGGGCAGCGGGGGGGAAGAGACCCAGTACTTC.

This rearrangement joins TRBV12-3 or TRBV12-4 to TRBJ1-1; unclear D gene. Trimming left V 6 bases short and J 6 bases short, with 14 bases between. The CDR3 consists of 13 residues. The CDR3 is CASSRDVRAEAFF. The CDR3 DNA reads as TGTGCCAGCAGCCGTGATGTAAGGGCTGAAGCTTTCTTT.

In its sample, this clone was seen once. The chain joins TRBV9 to TRBJ1-2, with D possibly being TRBD1 (5 bases). The CDR3 loop spans 18 amino acids. Trimming pared 1 base from V and 3 bases from J, leaving 22 bases between. Germline CDR1 and CDR2: SGDLS and YYNGEE. The DNA for the CDR3 is TGTGCCAGCAGCGTACCCCTATCGGGGGAATACCCCGACTATGGCTACACCTTC. Its protein product is CASSVPLSGEYPDYGYTF.

V gene TRBV19 combines with J gene TRBJ1-6, with D perhaps TRBD1 (5 bases). Trimming pared 7 bases from V and 6 bases from J, leaving 13 bases between. Looked up from germline, CDR1 is LNHDA and CDR2 is SQIVND (reference sequence). The CDR3 spans 14 residues. CDR3 sequence (DNA): TGTGCCAGTACCTTTGACAGACCTAATTCACCCCTCCACTTT. Translating it yields CASTFDRPNSPLHF.

The rearrangement uses TRBV5-1 and TRBJ2-3, with D unclear. V dropped 4 bases and J dropped 12 bases, with 18 bases sitting between them. Germline CDR1 is SGHRS and CDR2 is YFSETQ. CDR3 length equals 13 residues. DNA for the CDR3: TGCGCCAGCAGCACCGAGCCAAATTACCCTCAGTATTTT. As protein: CASSTEPNYPQYF.

The rearrangement uses TRBV6-5 and TRBJ1-3; maybe TRBD1 (6 bases). V was clipped by 7 bases and J by 4 bases, with 11 bases between them. The CDR3 contains 13 residues. Germline V gene data show CDR1 as MNHEY and CDR2 as SVGAGI. The CDR3: CASIRGSGNTIYF. CDR3 bases: TGTGCCAGCATTAGGGGGTCCGGAAACACCATATATTTT.

This sequence joins TRBV29-1 and TRBJ1-1, with a tentative D call TRBD1 (5 bases). Between the trimmed V and J ends, which lost 6 bases and 2 bases, there was a span of 13 bases. The germline V gene encodes CDR1 SQVTM and CDR2 ANQGSEA. The CDR3 is 13 residues long. CDR3 sequence reads: CSVKAGYNTEAFF. CDR3 DNA: TGCAGCGTGAAAGCAGGGTATAACACTGAAGCTTTCTTT.

J is TRBJ1-1 and V is TRBV5-6; 9 bases are a match to TRBD1. The CDR3 covers 14 residues. Germline values: CDR1 SGHDT, CDR2 YYEEEE. Losses at the gene ends were 2 bases for V and 5 bases for J; bases not matched to a gene: 4. The CDR3 region is CASSLQGARTEAFF. In nucleotides, the CDR3 is TGTGCCAGCAGCTTACAGGGGGCGCGGACTGAAGCTTTCTTT.

The chain couples TRBV28 to TRBJ2-7; possibly TRBD1 for D (7 bases). Germline CDR1 is MDHEN and CDR2 is SYDVKM. Trimming took 4 bases from V and 2 from J, leaving 12 bases between them. The CDR3 has 14 amino acids. The CDR3 DNA reads TGTGCCAGCAGTTCAACAGGGGAGGCCTACGAGCAGTACTTC. It translates to CASSSTGEAYEQYF.

This chain joins TRBV4-1 and TRBJ1-1; a possible D gene is TRBD1 (6 bases). Trimming stripped 5 bases from V and 4 bases from J, with 11 bases between. Germline values: CDR1 MGHRA, CDR2 YSYEKL. The CDR3 runs 13 residues. CDR3 DNA: TGCGCCAGCAGCATAATAGGGGGCACTGAAGCTTTCTTT. Protein: CASSIIGGTEAFF.

The J gene is TRBJ1-4, the V gene TRBV2; D remains unclear. The CDR3 totals 13 residues. V gave up 7 bases and J gave up 3 bases, with 9 bases separating them. Germline V gene data show CDR1 as SNHLY and CDR2 as FYNNEI. The CDR3 DNA is TGTGCCAGCATCAAGGAGCCTAATGAAAAACTGTTTTTT. Translating gives CASIKEPNEKLFF. Combining the CDR3 with reference TRBV2 and TRBJ1-4 gives the whole variable domain EPEVTQTPSHQVTQMGQEVILRCVPISNHLYFYWYRQILGQKVEFLVSFYNNEISEKSEIFDDQFSVERPDGSNFTLKIRSTKLEDSAMYFCASIKEPNEKLFFGSGTQLSVL.

In this sample, this clone turned up once. V gene TRBV15 combines with J gene TRBJ1-2, with D possibly being TRBD1 (6 bases). This CDR3 contains 17 residues. The germline V gene encodes CDR1 LNHNV and CDR2 YYDKDF (reference sequence). V was trimmed by 5 bases and J by 1 base, leaving 20 bases between them. The CDR3 is CATSSRGGGPLNYGYTF. In DNA form, the CDR3 reads TGTGCCACCAGCTCTCGGGGAGGGGGGCCCCTTAACTATGGCTACACCTTC.

This clone was found a few times. This sequence joins TRBV3-1 (or the pseudogene TRBV3-2) and TRBJ2-5; no clear D. Germline lookup yields CDR1 LGHDT and CDR2 YNNKEL (reference sequence). This CDR3 has 11 residues. V lost 1 base and J lost 4, with 1 base in between. CDR3 DNA sequence: TGTGCCAGCAGCCAAGGAGAGACCCAGTACTTC. It codes for CASSQGETQYF.

V usage is TRBV27 and J usage is TRBJ2-1, with a possible D match to TRBD1 (6 bases). In germline, CDR1 is MNHEY, CDR2 SMNVEV (reference sequence). V was cut by 6 bases and J by 4 bases, with 16 bases left in between. The CDR3 spans 15 residues. CDR3 in DNA: TGTGCCAGCAGCCAACTCGGACAGCTTTACAATGAGCAGTTCTTC. Protein product: CASSQLGQLYNEQFF.

J is TRBJ2-7 and V is TRBV27; no clear D gene. This CDR3 region has 14 residues. V was shortened by 5 bases and J by 2 bases, with 13 bases between the two germline ends. Germline V gene lookup returns CDR1 MNHEY and CDR2 SMNVEV (reference sequence). The CDR3 loop reads CASSTQAHTYEQYF. The CDR3 DNA reads as TGTGCCAGCAGTACTCAGGCCCATACCTACGAGCAGTACTTC.

The V call is TRBV6-5, the J call TRBJ2-2; D is ambiguous. V was clipped by 7 bases and J by 1 base, with 13 bases between them. Germline CDR1 MNHEY, CDR2 SVGAGI. This CDR3 contains 15 residues. CDR3 nucleotides: TGTGCCAGCACTCGGACGCCGGGGAACACCGGGGAGCTGTTTTTT. Its translation is CASTRTPGNTGELFF.

Concerning this clone itself: Other nucleotide sequences from this sample produce the same CDR3. V gene TRBV5-1 combines with J gene TRBJ1-2; D remains unclear. The V end was cut by 0 bases, the J end by 8 bases, with 5 bases between. This CDR3 spans 11 amino acids. CDR1 is SGHRS, CDR2 YFSETQ, per germline. The chain's CDR3 is CASSLAGGYTF. The DNA of the CDR3 is TGCGCCAGCAGCTTGGCCGGCGGCTACACCTTC.

The rearrangement joins TRBV27 to TRBJ1-5; D remains unclear. This CDR3 is 13 amino acids long. The germline gives CDR1 MNHEY, CDR2 SMNVEV (reference sequence). Trimming left V 2 bases short and J 0 bases short, with 2 bases between. The CDR3 region has the DNA TGTGCCAGCAGTTTAGGTAGCAATCAGCCCCAGCATTTT. Its translation: CASSLGSNQPQHF.

In this sample, this clone turned up once. The chain has TRBV7-2 and TRBJ1-1; no clear D. Trimming removed 5 bases from V and 0 bases from J, with 7 bases in between. The CDR3 spans 13 residues. The germline CDR1 and CDR2 sequences are SGHTA and FQGNSA. As DNA, the CDR3 is TGTGCCAGCAGCCCCAGACTGAACACTGAAGCTTTCTTT. It specifies CASSPRLNTEAFF.

The chain couples TRBV27 to TRBJ2-3, with 10 nucleotides matching TRBD2. The V segment lost 8 bases and the J segment 4 bases; nucleotides outside the gene matches: 9. The CDR3 has 15 amino acids. Per germline, CDR1 MNHEY and CDR2 SMNVEV (reference sequence). CDR3 nucleotides: TGTGCCAGCTGGGAGAGCGGGAGGGAAGCAGATACGCAGTATTTT. The encoded protein is CASWESGREADTQYF.

The chain links TRBV6-5 to TRBJ2-3, with 11 nucleotides matching TRBD1. CDR3 length: 14 residues. CDR1 is MNHEY, CDR2 SVGAGI, per germline. Trimming took 6 bases from V and 10 from J; bases not matched to a gene: 9. CDR3 sequence reads: CASRSGTGGIAQYF. In DNA, the CDR3 is TGTGCCAGCAGATCCGGGACAGGGGGTATCGCGCAGTATTTT.

The chain is built from TRBV11-2 and TRBJ1-1, with D possibly TRBD1 on 5 matching bases. CDR1 SGHAT and CDR2 FQNNGV come from the germline V gene. The V end was cut by 4 bases, the J end by 0 bases, with 12 bases between. This CDR3 contains 15 residues. DNA of the CDR3: TGTGCCAGCAGCTCAATCCGGGGGATGAACACTGAAGCTTTCTTT. Translation: CASSSIRGMNTEAFF.

V gene TRBV7-2 combines with J gene TRBJ1-6; 7 positions agree with TRBD1. Germline-derived CDR1 and CDR2 are SGHTA and FQGNSA. The CDR3 totals 16 residues. V shed 1 base and J 8 bases; nucleotides not matched to a gene: 8. In nucleotides, the CDR3 is TGTGCCAGCAGCTTAGAACGACAGGGTTCGCATTCACCCCTCCACTTT. This encodes CASSLERQGSHSPLHF.

V usage is TRBV30 and J usage is TRBJ1-1; the D gene is possibly TRBD1 (5 bases). V was clipped by 0 bases and J by 2 bases, with 16 bases between them. Looked up from germline, CDR1 is GTSNPN and CDR2 is SVGIG (reference sequence). The CDR3 sequence is 16 residues long. The CDR3 here is CAWSVPPTAPNTEAFF. The DNA for the CDR3 is TGTGCCTGGAGTGTACCCCCGACAGCACCTAACACTGAAGCTTTCTTT.

The rearrangement uses TRBV6-6 and TRBJ2-1; TRBD2 aligns across 7 bases. The CDR3 length is 12 residues. Looked up from germline, CDR1 is MNHNY and CDR2 is SVGAGI (reference sequence). The trim removed 5 bases at V and 9 bases at J, leaving 4 bases unmatched. The CDR3 bases are TGTGCCAGCAGTACCACGGGGGGTGAGCAGTTCTTC. It encodes CASSTTGGEQFF.

The chain has TRBV6-1 and TRBJ2-3; 11 bases are a match to TRBD2. The CDR3 is 16 residues long. Germline V gene sequence: CDR1 MNHNS, CDR2 SASEGT. Trimming removed 3 bases from V and 6 bases from J; junction bases left unmatched: 8. Written as DNA, the CDR3 is TGTGCCAGCAGTGAGGTAGCGGGGGGGCCAGGGGATACGCAGTATTTT. Protein sequence: CASSEVAGGPGDTQYF.

The chain links TRBV5-6 to TRBJ1-2, with 9 bases that match TRBD1. Germline trimming cut 0 bases from V and 4 bases from J; bases unmatched to any gene: 7. Germline CDR1 is SGHDT and CDR2 is YYEEEE. The CDR3 extends over 16 amino acids. Here the CDR3 reads CASSLEGQGPPYGYTF. The CDR3 DNA reads as TGTGCCAGCAGCTTGGAGGGACAGGGCCCCCCCTATGGCTACACCTTC.

The chain combines TRBV6-6 with TRBJ2-7, with TRBD1 identical over 8 bases. Losses at the gene ends were 6 bases for V and 0 bases for J; bases not matched to a gene: 4. In germline, CDR1 is MNHNY, CDR2 SVGAGI (reference sequence). The CDR3 consists of 14 residues. For the CDR3, the DNA is TGTGCCAGCAGCGGACAGGGACCCTCCTACGAGCAGTACTTC. Protein: CASSGQGPSYEQYF.

The chain joins TRBV21-1 to TRBJ2-1; the DNA was not compared with TRBD2, the D call given in the table. TRBV21-1 is a pseudogene locus. This CDR3 is 12 amino acids long. The CDR3 DNA reads as TGTGCCAGCAGCATTGAGGGTCAAGAGCAGTTCTTC. Translating it yields CASSIEGQEQFF.

V gene TRBV7-6 combines with J gene TRBJ2-3, with 9 bases that match TRBD1. V lost 5 bases to trimming and J lost 1 base; unmatched junction nucleotides: 22. CDR1 is SGHVS and CDR2 is FNYEAQ in the germline V gene. The CDR3 extends over 21 amino acids. This chain's CDR3 is CASSPVWGTGTGQLGTDTQYF. Here the CDR3 DNA reads TGTGCCAGCAGCCCAGTATGGGGTACCGGGACAGGGCAATTAGGCACAGATACGCAGTATTTT.